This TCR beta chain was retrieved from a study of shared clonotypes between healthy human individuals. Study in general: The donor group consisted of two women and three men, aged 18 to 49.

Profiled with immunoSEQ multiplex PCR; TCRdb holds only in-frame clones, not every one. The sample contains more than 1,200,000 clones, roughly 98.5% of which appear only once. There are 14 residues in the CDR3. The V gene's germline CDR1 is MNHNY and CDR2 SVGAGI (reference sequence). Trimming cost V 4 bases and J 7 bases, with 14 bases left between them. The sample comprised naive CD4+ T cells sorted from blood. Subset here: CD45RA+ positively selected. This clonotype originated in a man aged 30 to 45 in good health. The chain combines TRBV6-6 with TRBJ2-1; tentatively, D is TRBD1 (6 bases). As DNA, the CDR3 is TGTGCCAGCAGTTCGCGGGTTCAGGGGAATGAGCAGTTCTTC. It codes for CASSSRVQGNEQFF.